The rows below give T cell receptor beta chains drawn from one sample of a study of blood T cells in healthy people across ages. In TCRdb, the 5' RACE reads were re-called with MiXCR into one record per CDR3 protein. Of 1.5 million to 2 million distinct CDR3 sequences listed, less than 50% are singletons. What was sequenced was blood. Receptors were obtained from a woman in her forties in good health. CDR3s include the opening cysteine and the closing phenylalanine or tryptophan. The D gene is left open where the match is weak. Only some rows state a clone size, as once, few, many or a class for expanded clones.

CASSQHGTGGSYGYTF	TGCGCCAGCAGCCAACACGGGACAGGGGGCAGCTATGGCTACACCTTC	TRBD1	TRBV5-1	16	TRBJ1-2	.
CASNGRGADEQYF	TGTGCCAGCAACGGACGGGGGGCCGACGAGCAGTACTTC	.	TRBV11-2	13	TRBJ2-7	once
CASSYDVLTVQETQYF	TGTGCCAGCAGTTACGATGTACTTACGGTCCAAGAGACCCAGTACTTC	.	TRBV6-2/TRBV6-3	16	TRBJ2-5	.
CASSQGRGGNNEQFF	TGTGCCAGCAGCCAAGGGCGGGGGGGGAACAATGAGCAGTTCTTC	TRBD2	TRBV4-2	15	TRBJ2-1	.
CASSVDSSGTQETQYF	TGTGCCAGCAGCGTAGATTCTAGCGGGACTCAAGAGACCCAGTACTTC	TRBD2	TRBV9	16	TRBJ2-5	.
CASSLGGSAYGQYF	TGTGCCAGCAGCTTAGGGGGTTCCGCCTACGGTCAGTACTTC	.	TRBV11-2	14	TRBJ2-4	.
CSAHRDRGSYEQYF	TGCAGTGCTCACCGGGACAGGGGTTCCTACGAGCAGTACTTC	TRBD1	TRBV20-1	14	TRBJ2-7	.
CASSYGGAGGDEQFF	TGTGCCAGCAGTTATGGGGGGGCCGGGGGCGATGAGCAGTTCTTC	.	TRBV6-2/TRBV6-3	15	TRBJ2-1	once
CASTVLGANYGYTF	TGTGCCAGCACCGTCCTGGGGGCGAACTATGGCTACACCTTC	.	TRBV6-2/TRBV6-3	14	TRBJ1-2	.
CASRLQGHMNTEAFF	TGTGCCAGCCGACTACAGGGGCACATGAACACTGAAGCTTTCTTT	TRBD1	TRBV6-5	15	TRBJ1-1	.
CASSQSGDKTDTQYF	TGTGCCAGCAGCCAAAGTGGGGACAAGACAGATACGCAGTATTTT	.	TRBV4-2	15	TRBJ2-3	.
CASSQDMGRNYEQYF	TGCGCCAGCAGCCAAGATATGGGGCGGAACTACGAGCAGTACTTC	.	TRBV4-3	15	TRBJ2-7	.
CASSFGGRTNTQYF	TGCGCCAGCAGCTTCGGGGGGCGCACAAATACGCAGTATTTT	.	TRBV5-1	14	TRBJ2-3	.
CASSHPGPTGDGYTF	TGTGCCAGCAGCCACCCAGGACCGACCGGTGATGGCTACACCTTC	.	TRBV7-9	15	TRBJ1-2	.
CANSPTVDTQYF	TGTGCCAACAGCCCCACCGTAGATACGCAGTATTTT	.	TRBV3-1	12	TRBJ2-3	.
CSANPRARGTDTQYF	TGCAGCGCCAATCCCCGGGCGCGGGGCACAGATACGCAGTATTTT	.	TRBV29-1	15	TRBJ2-3	few
CASSPTGFWEGAKNIQYF	TGTGCCAGCAGTCCGACAGGGTTTTGGGAAGGAGCCAAAAACATTCAGTACTTC	TRBD1	TRBV12-3/TRBV12-4	18	TRBJ2-4	few
CASSLALVGDTQYF	TGTGCCAGCAGCTTAGCCCTAGTGGGAGATACGCAGTATTTT	.	TRBV11-2	14	TRBJ2-3	few
CASGLTIGDTQYF	TGCGCCAGCGGGTTAACCATCGGGGATACGCAGTATTTT	.	TRBV10-1	13	TRBJ2-3	many
CASSSTSNIIDEQYF	TGTGCCAGCAGCTCTACTAGTAATATAATCGACGAGCAGTACTTC	.	TRBV7-2	15	TRBJ2-7	.
CASSQVSAGVYNEQYF	TGTGCCAGCAGCCAAGTCTCAGCGGGGGTTTACAATGAGCAGTACTTC	TRBD2	TRBV4-2	16	TRBJ2-5	.
CSAPMGGGYGETQYF	TGCAGTGCCCCTATGGGTGGGGGGTACGGAGAGACCCAGTACTTC	.	TRBV20-1	15	TRBJ2-5	few
CASSYFGQSEQFF	TGTGCCAGCAGTTACTTTGGCCAAAGCGAGCAGTTCTTC	.	TRBV6-5	13	TRBJ2-1	few
CASVPDGGRADTQYF	TGTGCCAGCGTCCCTGACGGCGGTCGGGCAGATACGCAGTATTTT	.	TRBV7-6	15	TRBJ2-3	few
CATSGGGFTDTQYF	TGTGCCACCAGCGGCGGGGGGTTCACAGATACGCAGTATTTT	TRBD2	TRBV15	14	TRBJ2-3	.
CASTGGGGGYIF	TGTGCTTCTACGGGGGGAGGCGGTGGCTACATCTTC	.	TRBV27	12	TRBJ1-2	.
CASRWLYEQYF	TGTGCCAGCAGATGGCTTTACGAGCAGTACTTC	.	TRBV6-2/TRBV6-3	11	TRBJ2-7	few
CASSEWGTSAYEQYF	TGTGCCAGCAGTGAATGGGGGACTTCCGCCTACGAGCAGTACTTC	.	TRBV2	15	TRBJ2-7	.
CASSSPGQGASEQYF	TGTGCCAGCAGTTCTCCGGGACAGGGGGCATCAGAGCAGTACTTC	TRBD1	TRBV6-5	15	TRBJ2-4	.
CATSDFKGTSQQYF	TGTGCCACCAGTGATTTTAAGGGGACAAGCCAGCAGTATTTT	.	TRBV24-1	14	TRBJ2-3	.
CASSEPGQVNYGYTF	TGTGCCAGCAGCGAACCTGGACAGGTGAACTATGGCTACACCTTC	TRBD1	TRBV9	15	TRBJ1-2	.
CASSLQLGTGNYGYTF	TGTGCCAGCAGCCTACAACTTGGGACAGGGAACTATGGCTACACCTTC	TRBD1	TRBV11-2	16	TRBJ1-2	.
CASQQGGVGETQYF	TGCGCCAGCCAACAAGGGGGGGTCGGAGAGACCCAGTACTTC	.	TRBV5-1	14	TRBJ2-5	.
CASSLSGGPADTQYF	TGCGCCAGCAGCCTCTCGGGGGGGCCCGCAGATACGCAGTATTTT	TRBD2	TRBV5-1	15	TRBJ2-3	.
CSARIAGGAEQPQHF	TGCAGTGCTAGAATCGCTGGGGGCGCGGAACAGCCCCAGCATTTT	.	TRBV20-1	15	TRBJ1-5	.
CASSREQQGTDTQYF	TGCGCCAGCAGTAGGGAGCAGCAGGGCACGGATACGCAGTATTTT	.	TRBV5-1	15	TRBJ2-3	.
CASSYSRQGEQFF	TGTGCCAGCAGTTACTCGAGACAGGGGGAGCAGTTCTTC	TRBD1	TRBV6-2/TRBV6-3	13	TRBJ2-1	.
CSATDRGQETQFF	TGCAGTGCTACGGACAGGGGGCAAGAGACCCAGTTCTTC	TRBD1	TRBV20-1	13	TRBJ2-1	.
CASSLFSRRQGLRYNEQFF	TGTGCCAGCAGCTTATTCTCTAGGAGACAGGGGCTCCGGTACAATGAGCAGTTCTTC	TRBD1	TRBV7-2	19	TRBJ2-1	few
CASSFARATNEKLFF	TGTGCCAGCAGTTTCGCCAGGGCAACTAATGAAAAACTGTTTTTT	.	TRBV28	15	TRBJ1-4	few
CASSGVREQFF	TGCGCCAGCAGTGGGGTTCGGGAGCAGTTCTTC	.	TRBV5-1	11	TRBJ2-1	.
CASSIGTHYGYTF	TGTGCCAGCAGTATCGGGACTCACTATGGCTACACCTTC	.	TRBV12-3/TRBV12-4	13	TRBJ1-2	.